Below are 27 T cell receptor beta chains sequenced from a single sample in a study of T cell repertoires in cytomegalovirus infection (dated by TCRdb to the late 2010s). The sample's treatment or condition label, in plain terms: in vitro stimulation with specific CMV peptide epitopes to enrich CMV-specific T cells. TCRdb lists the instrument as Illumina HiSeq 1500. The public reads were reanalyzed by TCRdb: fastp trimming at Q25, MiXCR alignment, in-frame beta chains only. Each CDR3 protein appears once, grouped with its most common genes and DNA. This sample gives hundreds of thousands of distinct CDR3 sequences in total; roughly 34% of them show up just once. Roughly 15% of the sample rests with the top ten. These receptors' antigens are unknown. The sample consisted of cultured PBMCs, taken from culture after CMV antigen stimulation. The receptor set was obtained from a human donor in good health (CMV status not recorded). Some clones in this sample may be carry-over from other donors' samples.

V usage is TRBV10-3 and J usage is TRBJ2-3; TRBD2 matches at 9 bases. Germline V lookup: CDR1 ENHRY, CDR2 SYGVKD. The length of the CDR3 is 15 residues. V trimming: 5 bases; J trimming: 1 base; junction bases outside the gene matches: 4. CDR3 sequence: CAISLLAGRTDTQYF. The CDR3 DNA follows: TGTGCCATCAGTTTGCTAGCGGGACGCACAGATACGCAGTATTTT.

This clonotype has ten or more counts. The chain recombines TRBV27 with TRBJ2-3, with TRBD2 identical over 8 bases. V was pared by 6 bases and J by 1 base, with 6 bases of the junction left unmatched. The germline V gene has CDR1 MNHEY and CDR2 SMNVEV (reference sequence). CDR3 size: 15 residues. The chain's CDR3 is CASSVAGLGTDTQYF. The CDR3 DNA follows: TGTGCCAGCAGCGTAGCGGGACTAGGCACAGATACGCAGTATTTT.

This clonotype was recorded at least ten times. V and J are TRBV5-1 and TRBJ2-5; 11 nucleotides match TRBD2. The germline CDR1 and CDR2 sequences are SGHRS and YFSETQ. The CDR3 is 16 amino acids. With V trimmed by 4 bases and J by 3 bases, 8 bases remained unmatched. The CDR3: CASSPVLGLAEETQYF. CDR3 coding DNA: TGCGCCAGCAGCCCGGTTTTGGGACTAGCGGAAGAGACCCAGTACTTC.

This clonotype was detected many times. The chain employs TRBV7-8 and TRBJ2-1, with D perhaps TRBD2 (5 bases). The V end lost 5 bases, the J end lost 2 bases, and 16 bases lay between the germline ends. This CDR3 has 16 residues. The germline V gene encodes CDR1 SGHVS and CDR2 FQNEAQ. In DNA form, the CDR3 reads TGTGCCAGCAGCCAACCCTTAGCGCCCACCTACAATGAGCAGTTCTTC. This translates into CASSQPLAPTYNEQFF.

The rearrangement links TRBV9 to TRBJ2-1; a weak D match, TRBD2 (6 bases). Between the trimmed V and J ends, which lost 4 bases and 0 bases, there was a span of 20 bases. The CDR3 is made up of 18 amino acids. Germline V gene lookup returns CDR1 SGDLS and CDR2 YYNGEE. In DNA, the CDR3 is TGTGCCAGCAGCTTAAATACTCGGGCGGGAAGCTCCTACAATGAGCAGTTCTTC. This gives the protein CASSLNTRAGSSYNEQFF. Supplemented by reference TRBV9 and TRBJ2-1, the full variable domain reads DSGVTQTPKHLITATGQRVTLRCSPRSGDLSVYWYQQSLDQGLQFLIQYYNGEERAKGNILERFSAQQFPDLHSELNLSSLELGDSALYFCASSLNTRAGSSYNEQFFGPGTRLTVL.

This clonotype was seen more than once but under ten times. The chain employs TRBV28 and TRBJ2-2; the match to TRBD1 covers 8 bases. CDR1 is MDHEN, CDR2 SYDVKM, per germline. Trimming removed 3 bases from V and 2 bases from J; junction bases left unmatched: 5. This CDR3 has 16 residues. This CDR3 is CASSFPRGLNTGELFF. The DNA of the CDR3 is TGTGCCAGCAGTTTCCCCAGGGGGCTTAACACCGGGGAGCTGTTTTTT.

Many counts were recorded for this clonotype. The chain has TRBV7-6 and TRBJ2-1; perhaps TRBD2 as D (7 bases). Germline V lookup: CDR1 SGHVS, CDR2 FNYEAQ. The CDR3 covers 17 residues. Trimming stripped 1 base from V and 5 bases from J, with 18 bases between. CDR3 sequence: CASSLGGGWTVDNEQFF. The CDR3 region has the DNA TGTGCCAGCAGCTTAGGGGGGGGCTGGACAGTTGACAATGAGCAGTTCTTC.

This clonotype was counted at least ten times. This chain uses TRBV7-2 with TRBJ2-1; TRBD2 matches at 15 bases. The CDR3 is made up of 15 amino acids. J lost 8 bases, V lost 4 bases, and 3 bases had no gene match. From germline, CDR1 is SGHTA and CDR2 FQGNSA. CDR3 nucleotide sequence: TGTGCCAGCAGCTGGACTAGCGGGAGGGCCCATGAGCAGTTCTTC. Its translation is CASSWTSGRAHEQFF.

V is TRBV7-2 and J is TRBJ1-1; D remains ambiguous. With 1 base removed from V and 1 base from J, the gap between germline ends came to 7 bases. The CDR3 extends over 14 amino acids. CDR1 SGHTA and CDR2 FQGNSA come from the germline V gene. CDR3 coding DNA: TGTGCCAGCAGCTTAGATAGGCCGAACACTGAAGCTTTCTTT. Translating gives CASSLDRPNTEAFF.

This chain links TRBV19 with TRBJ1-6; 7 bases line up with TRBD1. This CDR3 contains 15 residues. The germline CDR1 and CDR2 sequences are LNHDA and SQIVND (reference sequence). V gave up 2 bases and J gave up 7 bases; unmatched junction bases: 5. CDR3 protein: CASSISAGGNSPLHF. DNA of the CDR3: TGTGCCAGTAGTATATCCGCAGGGGGAAATTCACCCCTCCACTTT. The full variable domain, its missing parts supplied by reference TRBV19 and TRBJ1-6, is DGGITQSPKYLFRKEGQNVTLSCEQNLNHDAMYWYRQDPGQGLRLIYYSQIVNDFQKGDIAEGYSVSREKKESFPLTVTSAQKNPTAFYLCASSISAGGNSPLHFGNGTRLTVT.

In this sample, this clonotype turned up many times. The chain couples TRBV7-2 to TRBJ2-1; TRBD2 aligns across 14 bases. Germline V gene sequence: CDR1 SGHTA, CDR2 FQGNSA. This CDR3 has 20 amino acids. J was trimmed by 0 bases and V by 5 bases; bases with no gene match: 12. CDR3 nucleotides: TGTGCCAGCAGCATTACCGGGACTAGCGGGAGTCCGATCTCCTACAATGAGCAGTTCTTC. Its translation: CASSITGTSGSPISYNEQFF. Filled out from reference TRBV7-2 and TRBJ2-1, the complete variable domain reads GAGVSQSPSNKVTEKGKDVELRCDPISGHTALYWYRQSLGQGLEFLIYFQGNSAPDKSGLPSDRFSAERTGGSVSTLTIQRTQQEDSAVYLCASSITGTSGSPISYNEQFFGPGTRLTVL.

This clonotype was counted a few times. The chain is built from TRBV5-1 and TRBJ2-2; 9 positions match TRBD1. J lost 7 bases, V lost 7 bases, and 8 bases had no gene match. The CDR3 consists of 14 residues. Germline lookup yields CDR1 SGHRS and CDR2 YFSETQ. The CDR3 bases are TGCGCCAGCGCCGGGACAGGGTTATTCGGGGAGCTGTTTTTT. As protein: CASAGTGLFGELFF. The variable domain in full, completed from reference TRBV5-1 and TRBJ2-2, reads KAGVTQTPRYLIKTRGQQVTLSCSPISGHRSVSWYQQTPGQGLQFLFEYFSETQRNKGNFPGRFSGRQFSNSRSEMNVSTLELGDSALYLCASAGTGLFGELFFGEGSRLTVL.

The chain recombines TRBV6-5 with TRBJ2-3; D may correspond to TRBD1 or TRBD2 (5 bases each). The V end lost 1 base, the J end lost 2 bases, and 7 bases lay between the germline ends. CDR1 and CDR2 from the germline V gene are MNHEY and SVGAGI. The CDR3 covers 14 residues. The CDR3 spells CASSYWGNTDTQYF. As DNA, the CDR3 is TGTGCCAGCAGTTACTGGGGGAACACAGATACGCAGTATTTT.

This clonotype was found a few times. CDR3 in DNA: TGCAGTGCTAGAGCCCAGTGGAATGAGCAGTTCTTC. Translating it yields CSARAQWNEQFF. V usage is TRBV20-1 and J usage is TRBJ2-1, with D hard to call. The CDR3 length is 12 residues. CDR1 DFQATT and CDR2 SNEGSKA come from the germline V gene (reference sequence). V lost 1 base, J lost 7 bases, and 8 bases lay in between.

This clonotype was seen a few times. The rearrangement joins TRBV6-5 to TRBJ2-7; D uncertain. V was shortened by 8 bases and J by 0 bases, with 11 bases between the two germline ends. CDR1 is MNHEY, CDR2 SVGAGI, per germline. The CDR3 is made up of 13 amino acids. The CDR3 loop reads CASAPGPSYEQYF. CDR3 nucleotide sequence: TGTGCCAGCGCCCCAGGACCCTCCTACGAGCAGTACTTC.

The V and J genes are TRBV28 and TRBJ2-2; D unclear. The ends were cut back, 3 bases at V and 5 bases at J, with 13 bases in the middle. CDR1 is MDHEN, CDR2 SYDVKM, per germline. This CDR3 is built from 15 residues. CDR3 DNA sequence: TGTGCCAGCAGTTTCAAACACCGAGCGACCGGGGAGCTGTTTTTT. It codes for CASSFKHRATGELFF.

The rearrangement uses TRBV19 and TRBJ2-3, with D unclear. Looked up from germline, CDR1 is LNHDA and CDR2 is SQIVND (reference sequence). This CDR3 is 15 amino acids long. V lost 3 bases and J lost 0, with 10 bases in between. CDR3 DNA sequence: TGTGCCAGTAGTATTAGAGCGTATAGCACAGATACGCAGTATTTT. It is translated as CASSIRAYSTDTQYF.

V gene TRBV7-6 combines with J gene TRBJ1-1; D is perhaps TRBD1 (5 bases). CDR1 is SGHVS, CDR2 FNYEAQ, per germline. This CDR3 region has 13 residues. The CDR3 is CAARGRKNTEAFF. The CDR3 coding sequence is TGTGCAGCCCGGGGCAGGAAGAACACTGAAGCTTTCTTT. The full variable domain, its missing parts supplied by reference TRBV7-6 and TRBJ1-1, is GAGVSQSPRYKVTKRGQDVALRCDPISGHVSLYWYRQALGQGPEFLTYFNYEAQQDKSGLPNDRFSAERPEGSISTLTIQRTEQRDSAMYRCAARGRKNTEAFFGQGTRLTVV.

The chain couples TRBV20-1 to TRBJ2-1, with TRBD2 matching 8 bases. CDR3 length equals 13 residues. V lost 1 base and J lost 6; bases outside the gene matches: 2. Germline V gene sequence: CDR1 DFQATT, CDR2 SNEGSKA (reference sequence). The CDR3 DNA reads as TGCAGTGCTAGAGGCGGGACTAGCAATGAGCAGTTCTTC. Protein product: CSARGGTSNEQFF.

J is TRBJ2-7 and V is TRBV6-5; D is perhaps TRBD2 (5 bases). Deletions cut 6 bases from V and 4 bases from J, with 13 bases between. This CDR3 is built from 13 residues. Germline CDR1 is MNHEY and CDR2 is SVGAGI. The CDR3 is CASSHNRGYEQYF. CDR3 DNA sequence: TGTGCCAGCAGCCACAATCGGGGTTACGAGCAGTACTTC.

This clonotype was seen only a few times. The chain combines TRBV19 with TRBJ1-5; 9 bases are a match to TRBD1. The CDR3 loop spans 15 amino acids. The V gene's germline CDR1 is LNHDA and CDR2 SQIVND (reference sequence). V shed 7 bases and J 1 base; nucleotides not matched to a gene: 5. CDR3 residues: CASNGQGISNQPQHF. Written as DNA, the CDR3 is TGTGCCAGTAACGGACAGGGGATCAGCAATCAGCCCCAGCATTTT.

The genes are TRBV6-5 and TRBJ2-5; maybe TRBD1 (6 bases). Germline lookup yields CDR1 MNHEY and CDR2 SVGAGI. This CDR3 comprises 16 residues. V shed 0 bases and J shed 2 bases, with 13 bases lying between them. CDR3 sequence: CASSYSTVGGQETQYF. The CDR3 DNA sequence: TGTGCCAGCAGTTACTCCACCGTAGGGGGACAAGAGACCCAGTACTTC.

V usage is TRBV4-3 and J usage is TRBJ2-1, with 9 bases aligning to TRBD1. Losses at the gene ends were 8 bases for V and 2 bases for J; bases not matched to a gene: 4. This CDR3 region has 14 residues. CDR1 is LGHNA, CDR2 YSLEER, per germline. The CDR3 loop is CASGTGITYNEQFF. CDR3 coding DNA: TGCGCCAGCGGGACAGGGATCACCTACAATGAGCAGTTCTTC.

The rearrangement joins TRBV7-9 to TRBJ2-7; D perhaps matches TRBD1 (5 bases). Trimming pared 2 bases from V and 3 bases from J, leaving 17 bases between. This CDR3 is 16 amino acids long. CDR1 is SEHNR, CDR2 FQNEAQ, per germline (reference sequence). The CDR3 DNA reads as TGTGCCAGCAGCTTAAGGGTTGCTGGACAACTCTACGAGCAGTACTTC. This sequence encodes CASSLRVAGQLYEQYF.

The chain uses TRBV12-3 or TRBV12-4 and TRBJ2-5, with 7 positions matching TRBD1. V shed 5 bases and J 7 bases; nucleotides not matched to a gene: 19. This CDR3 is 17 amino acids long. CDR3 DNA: TGTGCCAGCAGTACAGACAGGGTTCGGCTCAGAAAAGGGACCCAGTACTTC. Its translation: CASSTDRVRLRKGTQYF.

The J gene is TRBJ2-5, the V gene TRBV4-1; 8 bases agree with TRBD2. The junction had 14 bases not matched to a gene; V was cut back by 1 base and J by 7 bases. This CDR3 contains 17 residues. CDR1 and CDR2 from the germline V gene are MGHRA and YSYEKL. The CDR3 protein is CASSQGPLAVGDGTQYF. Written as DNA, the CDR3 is TGCGCCAGCAGCCAAGGACCACTAGCGGTGGGGGACGGGACCCAGTACTTC.

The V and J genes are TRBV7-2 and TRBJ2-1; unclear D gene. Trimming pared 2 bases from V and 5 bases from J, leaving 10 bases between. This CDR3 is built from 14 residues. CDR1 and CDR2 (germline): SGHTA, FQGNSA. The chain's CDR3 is CASSLTRSNNEQFF. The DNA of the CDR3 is TGTGCCAGCAGCTTAACGAGATCTAACAATGAGCAGTTCTTC.